The clone carrying this T cell receptor beta chain was recorded a few times. Per the authors' pipeline: Researchers report that nucleated cell counts were estimated from reference gene primer amplification. Method: immunoSEQ multiplex PCR; TCRdb's copy keeps in-frame clones and lacks some. V and J calls plus clone size are reproduced from that table; the DNA served to infer D and trimming. The profile shows tens of thousands of clones, roughly 73% of them singletons. The CDR3 sequence is 13 residues long. V lost 3 bases to trimming and J lost 1 base, with 6 bases between them. These data are taken from a study of blood T cell repertoires in COVID-19. For the study at large: Donors in the United States, Italy and Spain gave samples during acute or convalescent COVID-19.

Sequencing used peripheral blood. The rearrangement uses TRBV12-3 or TRBV12-4 and TRBJ1-1; D perhaps matches TRBD1 (5 bases). This sequence was found in a human donor in a cohort sampled during active or convalescent COVID-19. CDR3 sequence: CASSLTANTEAFF. The DNA for the CDR3 is TGTGCCAGCAGTTTGACAGCGAACACTGAAGCTTTCTTT.